This TCR beta chain originates from a study of T-cell memory formation after mild COVID-19. Findings and caveats of the study: CD4+ contracting clones lay mainly in CM and EM, CD8+ ones in EMRA.

In TCRdb, the 5' RACE reads were re-called with MiXCR into one record per CDR3 protein. The sample records under 350,000 distinct CDR3 sequences, 15% to 20% being singletons. Germline V gives CDR1 GTSNPN, CDR2 SVGIG (reference sequence). This CDR3 region has 10 residues. V lost 5 bases to trimming and J lost 7 bases, with 8 bases between them. Note on this clonotype: The target antigen is unknown.

This TCR was sampled from a man in his late teens or twenties who had mild COVID-19 (a few samples of this study predate the infection). Cell type and time point are not known. V and J are TRBV30 and TRBJ2-5; D unclear. Sequenced sample: PBMCs or a T cell subset sorted from them (not recorded which). Here the CDR3 DNA reads TGTGCCTGGGGCTCGGGGACCCAGTACTTC. Residues: CAWGSGTQYF.